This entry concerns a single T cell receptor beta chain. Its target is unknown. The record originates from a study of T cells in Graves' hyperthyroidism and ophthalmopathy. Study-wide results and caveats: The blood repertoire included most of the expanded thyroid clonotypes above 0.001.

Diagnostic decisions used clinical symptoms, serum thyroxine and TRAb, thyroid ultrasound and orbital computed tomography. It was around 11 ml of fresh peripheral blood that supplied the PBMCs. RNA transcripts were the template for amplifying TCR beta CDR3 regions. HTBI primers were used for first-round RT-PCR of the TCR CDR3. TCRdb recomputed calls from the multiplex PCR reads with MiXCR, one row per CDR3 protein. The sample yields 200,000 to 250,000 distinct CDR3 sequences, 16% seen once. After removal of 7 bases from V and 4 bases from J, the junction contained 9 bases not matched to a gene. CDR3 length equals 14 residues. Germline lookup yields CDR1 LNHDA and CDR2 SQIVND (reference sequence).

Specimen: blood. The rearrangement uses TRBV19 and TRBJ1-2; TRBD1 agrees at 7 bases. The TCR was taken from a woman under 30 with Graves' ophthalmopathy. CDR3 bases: TGTGCCAGTACCCCTCCCGGGACAGCCTATGGCTACACCTTC. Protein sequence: CASTPPGTAYGYTF. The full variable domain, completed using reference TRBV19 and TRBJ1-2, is DGGITQSPKYLFRKEGQNVTLSCEQNLNHDAMYWYRQDPGQGLRLIYYSQIVNDFQKGDIAEGYSVSREKKESFPLTVTSAQKNPTAFYLCASTPPGTAYGYTFGSGTRLTVV.